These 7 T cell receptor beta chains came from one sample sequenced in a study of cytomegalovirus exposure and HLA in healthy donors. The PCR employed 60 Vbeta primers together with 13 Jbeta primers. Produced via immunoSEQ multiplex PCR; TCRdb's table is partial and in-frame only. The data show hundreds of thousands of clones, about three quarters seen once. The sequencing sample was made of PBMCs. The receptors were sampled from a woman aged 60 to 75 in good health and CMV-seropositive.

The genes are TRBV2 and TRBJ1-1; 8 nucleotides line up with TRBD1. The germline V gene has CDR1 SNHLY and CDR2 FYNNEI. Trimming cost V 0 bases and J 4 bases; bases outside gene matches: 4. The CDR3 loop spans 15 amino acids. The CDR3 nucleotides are TGTGCCAGCAGTGAAGCAGAGGACAGGGTCACTGAAGCTTTCTTT. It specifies CASSEAEDRVTEAFF.

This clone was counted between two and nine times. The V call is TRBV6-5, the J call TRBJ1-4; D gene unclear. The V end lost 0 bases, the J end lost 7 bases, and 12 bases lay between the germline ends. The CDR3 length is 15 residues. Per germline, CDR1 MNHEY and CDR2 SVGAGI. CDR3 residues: CASSYSAAAGEKLFF. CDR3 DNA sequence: TGTGCCAGCAGTTACTCTGCAGCGGCGGGTGAAAAACTGTTTTTT.

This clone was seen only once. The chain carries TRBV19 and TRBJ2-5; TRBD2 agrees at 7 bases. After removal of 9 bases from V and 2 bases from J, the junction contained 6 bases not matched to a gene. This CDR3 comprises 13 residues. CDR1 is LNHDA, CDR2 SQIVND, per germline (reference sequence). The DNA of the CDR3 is TGTGCCAGCCGACCTAGCGGTCAAGAGACCCAGTACTTC. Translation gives CASRPSGQETQYF.

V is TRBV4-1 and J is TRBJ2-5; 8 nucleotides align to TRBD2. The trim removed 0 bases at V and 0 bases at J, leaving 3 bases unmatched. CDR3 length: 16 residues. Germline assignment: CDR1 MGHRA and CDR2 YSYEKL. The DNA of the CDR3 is TGCGCCAGCAGCCAAGAGTCTAGCGGGTACCAAGAGACCCAGTACTTC. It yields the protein CASSQESSGYQETQYF.

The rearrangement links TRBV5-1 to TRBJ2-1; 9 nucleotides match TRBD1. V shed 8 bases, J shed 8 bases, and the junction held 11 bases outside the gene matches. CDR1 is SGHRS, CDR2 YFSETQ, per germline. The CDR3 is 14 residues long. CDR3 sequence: CASRRDREYDEQFF. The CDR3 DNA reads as TGCGCCAGTCGGAGGGACAGGGAATACGATGAGCAGTTCTTC.

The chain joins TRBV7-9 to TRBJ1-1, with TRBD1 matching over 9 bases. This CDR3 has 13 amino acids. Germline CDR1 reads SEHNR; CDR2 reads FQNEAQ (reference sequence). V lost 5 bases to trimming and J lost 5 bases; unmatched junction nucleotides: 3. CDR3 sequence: CASSRTGVTEAFF. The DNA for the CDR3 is TGTGCCAGCAGCAGGACAGGGGTGACTGAAGCTTTCTTT.

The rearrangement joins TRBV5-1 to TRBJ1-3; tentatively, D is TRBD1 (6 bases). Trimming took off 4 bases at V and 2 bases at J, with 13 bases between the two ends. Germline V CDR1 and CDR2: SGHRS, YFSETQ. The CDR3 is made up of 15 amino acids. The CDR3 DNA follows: TGCGCCAGCAGCAGGTCAGGGGTTCCTGGAAACACCATATATTTT. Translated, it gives CASSRSGVPGNTIYF.